The 4 T cell receptor beta chains listed next were all sequenced from one sample in a study of T cells after yellow fever vaccination. TCRdb re-derived calls from the 5' RACE reads in MiXCR, one entry per CDR3 protein. This repertoire shows about 340,000 distinct CDR3 sequences, around 13% found once; its top ten account for about 3%. Here the sequenced sample was CD4+ T cells sorted from PBMCs, taken 15 days after the yellow fever booster vaccination. The origin of the receptors is a man between 18 and 29 years old who received the YFV17D yellow fever vaccine.

This clonotype came up a few times. V and J are TRBV6-6 and TRBJ2-3; D may be TRBD1 (5 bases). Trimming left V 6 bases short and J 6 bases short, with 16 bases between. Looked up from germline, CDR1 is MNHNY and CDR2 is SVGAGI (reference sequence). The CDR3 loop spans 14 amino acids. CDR3 bases: TGTGCCAGCAGCTTCATGCAGGGCGAGGATACGCAGTATTTT. Translation gives CASSFMQGEDTQYF.

The chain is built from TRBV12-3 or TRBV12-4 and TRBJ1-2, with D tentatively TRBD1 (5 bases). The CDR3 is made up of 12 amino acids. V lost 5 bases to trimming and J lost 2 bases, with 6 bases between them. In DNA, the CDR3 is TGTGCCAGCAGTCACAGGAACTATGGCTACACCTTC. Its translation is CASSHRNYGYTF.

This sequence joins TRBV6-5 and TRBJ2-7; 7 bases line up with TRBD1. Unmatched junction bases numbered 6, after V lost 6 bases and J lost 4 bases. The CDR3 covers 13 residues. Germline CDR1 and CDR2: MNHEY and SVGAGI. CDR3 sequence reads: CASSPTGLYEQYF. CDR3 sequence (DNA): TGTGCCAGCAGCCCGACAGGGCTGTACGAGCAGTACTTC.

The sample holds a few counts of this clonotype. The chain employs TRBV6-5 and TRBJ1-1, with TRBD1 matching over 10 bases. V lost 6 bases, J lost 9 bases, and 10 bases stayed unmatched. Germline CDR1 reads MNHEY; CDR2 reads SVGAGI. The CDR3 length is 14 residues. The CDR3 sequence is CASRPGQGFTKAFF. The CDR3 coding sequence is TGTGCCAGCAGGCCGGGACAGGGGTTTACGAAAGCTTTCTTT.